Listed below are T cell receptor beta chains from one sample, sequenced in a study of neurological immune-mediated disorders. MiXCR, applied by TCRdb to the 5' RACE reads, yields one record per CDR3 protein. The repertoire consists of around 40,000 distinct CDR3 sequences, with over 9.5% occurring once and the leading ten covering 1.3%. Material: PBMCs. These receptors all stem from a female donor in good health. Each CDR3 is given with its conserved first and last residue. The D gene is left open where the match is weak. The listing skips clone size in some rows; elsewhere it reads once, few, many or a size class.

NA,TRBV11-2,NA,TRBJ2-2,CASSLTNTGELFF,TGTGCCAGCAGCCTGACCAACACCGGGGAGCTGTTTTTT
many,TRBV5-8,TRBD1,TRBJ1-5,CASSSPDREIHQPQHF,TGTGCCAGCAGCTCCCCGGACAGGGAAATCCATCAGCCCCAGCATTTT
many,TRBV14,NA,TRBJ2-1,CASSQDRGGNNEQFF,TGTGCCAGCAGCCAAGACAGGGGTGGGAACAATGAGCAGTTCTTC
many,TRBV30,NA,TRBJ2-7,CAWNERQPYEQYF,TGTGCCTGGAACGAGCGACAGCCCTACGAGCAGTACTTC
NA,TRBV27,NA,TRBJ2-2,CASSLRGTGELFF,TGTGCCAGCAGTTTACGGGGGACCGGGGAGCTGTTTTTT
NA,TRBV4-2,NA,TRBJ2-7,CASSQEQTISYEQYF,TGTGCCAGCAGCCAAGAGCAGACGATCTCCTACGAGCAGTACTTC
NA,TRBV4-1,NA,TRBJ1-4,CASSQVPGLANEKLFF,TGCGCCAGCAGCCAAGTCCCGGGGTTGGCTAATGAAAAACTGTTTTTT
many,TRBV29-1,TRBD1,TRBJ2-5,CSVVTGRDRSQETQYF,TGCAGCGTTGTCACGGGCCGGGACAGAAGCCAAGAGACCCAGTACTTC
many,TRBV27,TRBD2,TRBJ2-3,CASSSGGRGYTQYF,TGTGCCAGCAGTTCGGGGGGGCGAGGTTATACGCAGTATTTT
many,TRBV20-1,TRBD2,TRBJ2-5,CSAPSGGLEKTQYF,TGCAGTGCACCTAGCGGGGGACTCGAAAAGACCCAGTACTTC